These 20 T cell receptor beta chains were all obtained from the same sample, sequenced in a study of ipilimumab plus nivolumab after autologous stem cell transplantation. The table came from immunoSEQ multiplex PCR; TCRdb's copy has only in-frame clones and leaves some out. The sample consists of some 5,000 clones, roughly three quarters of them appearing once. The material sequenced was PBMCs, taken in a trial of ipilimumab plus nivolumab as post-transplant consolidation. The receptors stem from a male donor with multiple myeloma.

This chain links TRBV11-2 with TRBJ2-7, with D uncertain. V lost 4 bases and J lost 5, with 18 bases in between. This CDR3 is built from 15 residues. Germline V gene data show CDR1 as SGHAT and CDR2 as FQNNGV. The CDR3 sequence: CASSYTTGGSHEQYF. CDR3 nucleotide sequence: TGTGCCAGCAGCTATACGACCGGTGGAAGCCACGAGCAGTACTTC.

The J gene is TRBJ2-3, the V gene TRBV15; D call uncertain. The ends were cut back, 1 base at V and 2 bases at J, with 1 base in the middle. CDR3 length equals 12 residues. Germline CDR1 LNHNV, CDR2 YYDKDF (reference sequence). CDR3 sequence: CATSRVTDTQYF. Here the CDR3 DNA reads TGTGCCACCAGCAGAGTCACAGATACGCAGTATTTT.

J is TRBJ2-2 and V is TRBV7-9; D call uncertain. The CDR3 consists of 13 residues. V was clipped by 10 bases and J by 4 bases, with 13 bases between them. CDR1 and CDR2 from the germline V gene are SEHNR and FQNEAQ (reference sequence). CDR3 bases: TGTGCCAACTCTATACTCCTCACCGGGGAGCTGTTTTTT. Its protein product is CANSILLTGELFF.

The chain couples TRBV25-1 to TRBJ1-4, with TRBD1 as a possible D gene (6 bases). Germline V gives CDR1 MGHDK, CDR2 SYGVNS. This CDR3 spans 14 amino acids. V was cut by 6 bases and J by 8 bases, with 16 bases left in between. CDR3 region: CASRQTGMNEKLFF. The CDR3 DNA is TGTGCCAGCAGGCAAACAGGGATGAACGAAAAACTGTTTTTT.

V usage is TRBV4-1 and J usage is TRBJ1-5; 7 bases agree with TRBD1. The CDR3 is made up of 16 amino acids. V was clipped by 1 base and J by 9 bases; unmatched bases: 12. Germline-derived CDR1 and CDR2 are MGHRA and YSYEKL. The CDR3 DNA sequence: TGCGCCAGCAGCCAAGTAGGGCAGGGGGACTTTCGGCCCCAGCATTTT. Translation gives CASSQVGQGDFRPQHF.

The genes are TRBV28 and TRBJ2-7, with 10 bases matching TRBD1. The CDR3 sequence is 13 residues long. V shed 6 bases, J shed 4 bases, and the junction held 3 bases outside the gene matches. Per the germline V gene, CDR1 is MDHEN and CDR2 is SYDVKM. The CDR3 spells CASRGQGTYEQYF. CDR3 coding DNA: TGTGCCAGCAGGGGACAGGGGACTTACGAGCAGTACTTC.

The rearrangement uses TRBV5-6 and TRBJ1-4; possibly TRBD1 for D (5 bases). The CDR3 is made up of 14 amino acids. Trimming removed 4 bases from V and 14 bases from J, with 21 bases in between. CDR1 SGHDT and CDR2 YYEEEE come from the germline V gene. CDR3 nucleotides: TGTGCCAGCAGCACCCGACAGCCTAATAGTCGTCTGTTTTTT. Translation: CASSTRQPNSRLFF.

The chain couples TRBV6-6 to TRBJ1-2; D is possibly TRBD1 (5 bases). Trimming removed 0 bases from V and 3 bases from J, with 8 bases in between. Germline V gene lookup returns CDR1 MNHNY and CDR2 SVGAGI (reference sequence). The CDR3 contains 14 residues. This CDR3 is CASSYSRGDYGYTF. The CDR3 bases are TGTGCCAGCAGTTACTCGAGGGGAGACTATGGCTACACCTTC.

This chain joins TRBV5-3 and TRBJ2-2; 10 bases are a match to TRBD2. TRBV5-3 has ORF status, its function being uncertain. This CDR3 region has 17 residues. V shed 0 bases, J shed 7 bases, and the junction held 9 bases outside the gene matches. The CDR3 DNA sequence: TGTGCCAGAAGCTTGGCAAGCCAGCGGGGGGGCGGCGGGGAGCTGTTTTTT. It translates to CARSLASQRGGGGELFF.

This clone was found a few times. The sample has other DNA sequences that encode this CDR3 too. This chain uses TRBV9 with TRBJ2-2, with TRBD2 as a possible D gene (6 bases). The CDR3 totals 16 residues. Trimming took 2 bases from V and 5 from J, leaving 16 bases between them. Germline CDR1 is SGDLS and CDR2 is YYNGEE. The DNA of the CDR3 is TGTGCCAGCAGCGTTGGGGGGTACTTTCTAACCGGGGAGCTGTTTTTT. Encoded protein: CASSVGGYFLTGELFF.

This rearrangement joins TRBV5-1 to TRBJ2-1, with D perhaps matching TRBD1 (6 bases). There are 12 residues in the CDR3. V lost 4 bases and J lost 10, with 12 bases in between. Germline CDR1 SGHRS, CDR2 YFSETQ. CDR3 DNA: TGCGCCAGCAGCCCCAGGGGAGACGAGCAGTTCTTC. Its protein is CASSPRGDEQFF.

J is TRBJ1-2 and V is TRBV7-9; unclear D gene. CDR1 SEHNR and CDR2 FQNEAQ come from the germline V gene (reference sequence). This CDR3 has 12 amino acids. V was shortened by 8 bases and J by 1 base, with 8 bases between the two germline ends. The CDR3 reads CASGRNNYGYTF. The CDR3 DNA reads TGTGCCAGCGGGAGAAATAACTATGGCTACACCTTC.

As DNA, the CDR3 is TGTGCCAGCAGTAAACAGACAGTCACCGGGGAGCTGTTTTTT. Amino acids: CASSKQTVTGELFF. The V call is TRBV6-6, the J call TRBJ2-2; tentative D call: TRBD1 (5 bases). The CDR3 runs to 14 residues. Trimming pared 5 bases from V and 4 bases from J, leaving 11 bases between. Germline V CDR1 and CDR2: MNHNY, SVGAGI (reference sequence).

The CDR3 nucleotides are TGCGCCAGCAGCCCGGGGACAGGGACAGACTATGGCTACACCTTC. Translated: CASSPGTGTDYGYTF. The V call is TRBV4-1, the J call TRBJ1-2; TRBD1 matches at 9 bases. CDR3 length equals 15 residues. The J segment lost 3 bases and the V segment lost 4 bases, leaving 6 bases of the junction unmatched. Germline-derived CDR1 and CDR2 are MGHRA and YSYEKL.

The chain employs TRBV6-5 and TRBJ1-1; D not resolved. Trimming shortened V by 6 bases and J by 3 bases, and 11 bases separated the two germline ends. This CDR3 contains 13 residues. Germline CDR1 and CDR2: MNHEY and SVGAGI. The CDR3 nucleotides are TGTGCCAGCAGGAGGTTTGTGCACACTGAAGCTTTCTTT. Amino acid sequence: CASRRFVHTEAFF.

This chain links TRBV11-2 with TRBJ2-4, with D tentatively TRBD1 or TRBD2 (5 bases each). This CDR3 is built from 16 residues. Trimming cost V 4 bases and J 5 bases, with 18 bases left between them. Looked up from germline, CDR1 is SGHAT and CDR2 is FQNNGV. DNA for the CDR3: TGTGCCAGCAGCTCGACCGGGGACGGGCAAGAAAACATTCAGTACTTC. It specifies CASSSTGDGQENIQYF.

The chain is built from TRBV4-1 and TRBJ2-7; D unresolved. CDR3 size: 14 residues. The germline V gene encodes CDR1 MGHRA and CDR2 YSYEKL. Trimming removed 0 bases from V and 0 bases from J, with 6 bases in between. For the CDR3, the DNA is TGCGCCAGCAGCCAAGATCCAAACTCCTACGAGCAGTACTTC. Amino acids: CASSQDPNSYEQYF.

The chain recombines TRBV6-5 with TRBJ2-7; TRBD1 matches 7 bases. V trimming: 4 bases; J trimming: 2 bases; junction bases outside the gene matches: 5. This CDR3 spans 14 amino acids. Germline V gives CDR1 MNHEY, CDR2 SVGAGI. CDR3 in amino acids: CASSSRQGTYEQYF. CDR3 DNA sequence: TGTGCCAGCAGTTCCCGACAGGGAACCTACGAGCAGTACTTC.

A few counts support this clone. The chain links TRBV1 to TRBJ2-2; the table's D call, TRBD1, has no DNA check behind it. TRBV1 is an annotated pseudogene. The CDR3 is 19 amino acids. The DNA for the CDR3 is TGCACCAGCAGCCAAGATCAAGGGAAACAGGGTTTGAACACCGGGGAGCTGTTTTTT. Translating gives CTSSQDQGKQGLNTGELFF.

This clone was picked up a small number of times. The rearrangement links TRBV5-4 to TRBJ2-5; 7 nucleotides match TRBD1. The germline CDR1 and CDR2 sequences are SGHNT and YYREEE (reference sequence). J gave up 5 bases and V 4 bases, and 20 bases lay outside the gene matches. The CDR3 loop spans 18 amino acids. CDR3 DNA: TGTGCCAGCAGCGGAAGGAAGGGGGCTCTGGATCAGTGGGAGACCCAGTACTTC. Amino acid sequence: CASSGRKGALDQWETQYF. Complete variable domain (other parts from reference TRBV5-4 and TRBJ2-5): ETGVTQSPTHLIKTRGQQVTLRCSSQSGHNTVSWYQQALGQGPQFIFQYYREEENGRGNFPPRFSGLQFPNYSSELNVNALELDDSALYLCASSGRKGALDQWETQYFGPGTRLLVL.